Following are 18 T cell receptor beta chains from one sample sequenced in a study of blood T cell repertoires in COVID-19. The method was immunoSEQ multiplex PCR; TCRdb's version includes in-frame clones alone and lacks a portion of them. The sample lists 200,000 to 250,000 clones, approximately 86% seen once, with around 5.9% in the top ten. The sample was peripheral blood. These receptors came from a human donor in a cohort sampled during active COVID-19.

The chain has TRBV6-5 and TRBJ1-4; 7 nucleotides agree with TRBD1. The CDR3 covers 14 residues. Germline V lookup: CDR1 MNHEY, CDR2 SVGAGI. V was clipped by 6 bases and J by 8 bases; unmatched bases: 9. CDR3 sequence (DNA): TGTGCCAGCAGCGCCGGGACAGATGTAGAAAAACTGTTTTTT. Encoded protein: CASSAGTDVEKLFF.

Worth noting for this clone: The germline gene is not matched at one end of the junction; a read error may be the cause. CDR3 nucleotides: TGTGCCACCAATGATGGACAGGGCACAGATACGCAGTATTTT. This translates into CATNDGQGTDTQYF. The rearrangement uses TRBV24-1 and TRBJ2-3; 7 bases are shared with TRBD1. Per the germline V gene, CDR1 is KGHDR and CDR2 is SFDVKD. The CDR3 covers 14 residues.

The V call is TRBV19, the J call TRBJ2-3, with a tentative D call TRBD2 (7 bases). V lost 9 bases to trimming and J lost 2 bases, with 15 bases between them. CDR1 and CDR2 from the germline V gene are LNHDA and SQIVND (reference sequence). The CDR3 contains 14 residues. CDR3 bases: TGTGCCAGCGGGGGCCTAGCGGTCACAGATACGCAGTATTTT. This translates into CASGGLAVTDTQYF.

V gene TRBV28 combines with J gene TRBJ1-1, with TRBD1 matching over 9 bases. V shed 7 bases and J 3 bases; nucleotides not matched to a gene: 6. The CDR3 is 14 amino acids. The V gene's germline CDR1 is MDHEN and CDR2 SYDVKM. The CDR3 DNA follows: TGTGCCAGCATCTCTACAGGGGGCTACACTGAAGCTTTCTTT. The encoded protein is CASISTGGYTEAFF.

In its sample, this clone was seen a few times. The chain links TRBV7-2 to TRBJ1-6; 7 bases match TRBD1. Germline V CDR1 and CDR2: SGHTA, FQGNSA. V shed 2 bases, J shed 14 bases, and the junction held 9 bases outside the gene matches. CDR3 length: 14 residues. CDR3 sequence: CASSLNRGINSLHF. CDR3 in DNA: TGTGCCAGCAGCTTAAACAGGGGTATTAACTCCCTCCACTTT.

In DNA form, the CDR3 reads TGTGCCAGCAGTTTATCCGGTACCACTGAAGCTTTCTTT. Translating it yields CASSLSGTTEAFF. The chain joins TRBV27 to TRBJ1-1; no clear D. CDR1 is MNHEY and CDR2 is SMNVEV in the germline V gene (reference sequence). The length of the CDR3 is 13 residues. The V end lost 0 bases, the J end lost 4 bases, and 6 bases lay between the germline ends.

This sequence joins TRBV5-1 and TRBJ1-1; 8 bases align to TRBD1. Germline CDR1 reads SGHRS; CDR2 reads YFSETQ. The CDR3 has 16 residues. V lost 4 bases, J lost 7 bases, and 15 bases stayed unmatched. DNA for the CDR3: TGCGCCAGCAGCCCTGGACAGGGAGATAAATATAGTGAAGCTTTCTTT. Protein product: CASSPGQGDKYSEAFF.

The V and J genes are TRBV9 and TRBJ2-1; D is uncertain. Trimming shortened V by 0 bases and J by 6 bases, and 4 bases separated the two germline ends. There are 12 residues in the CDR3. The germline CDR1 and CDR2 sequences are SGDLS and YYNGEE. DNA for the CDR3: TGTGCCAGCAGCGTAGGTAGCAATGAGCAGTTCTTC. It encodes CASSVGSNEQFF.

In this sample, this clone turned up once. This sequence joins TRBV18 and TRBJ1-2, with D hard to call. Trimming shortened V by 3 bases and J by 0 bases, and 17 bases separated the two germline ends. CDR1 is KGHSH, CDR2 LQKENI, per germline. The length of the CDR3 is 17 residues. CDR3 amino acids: CASSPTSSIASNYGYTF. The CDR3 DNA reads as TGTGCCAGCTCACCCACCAGCTCGATAGCCTCTAACTATGGCTACACCTTC.

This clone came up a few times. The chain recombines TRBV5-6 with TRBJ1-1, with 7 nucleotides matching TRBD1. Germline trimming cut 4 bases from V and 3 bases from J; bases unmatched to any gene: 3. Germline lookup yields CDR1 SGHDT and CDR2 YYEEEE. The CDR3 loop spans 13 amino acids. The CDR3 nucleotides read TGTGCCAGCAGCGGGGACAGTTACACTGAAGCTTTCTTT. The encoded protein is CASSGDSYTEAFF.

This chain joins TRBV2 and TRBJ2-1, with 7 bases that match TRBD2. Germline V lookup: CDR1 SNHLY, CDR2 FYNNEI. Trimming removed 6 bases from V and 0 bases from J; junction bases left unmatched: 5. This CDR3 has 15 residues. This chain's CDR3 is CASRELAFSYNEQFF. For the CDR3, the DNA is TGTGCCAGCAGGGAACTAGCGTTCTCCTACAATGAGCAGTTCTTC.

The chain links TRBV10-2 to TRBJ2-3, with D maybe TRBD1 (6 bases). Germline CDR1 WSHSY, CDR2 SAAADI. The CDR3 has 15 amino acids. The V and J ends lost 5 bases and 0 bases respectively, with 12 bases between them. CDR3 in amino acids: CASSPQGTSTDTQYF. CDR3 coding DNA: TGCGCCAGCAGTCCGCAGGGGACCAGCACAGATACGCAGTATTTT.

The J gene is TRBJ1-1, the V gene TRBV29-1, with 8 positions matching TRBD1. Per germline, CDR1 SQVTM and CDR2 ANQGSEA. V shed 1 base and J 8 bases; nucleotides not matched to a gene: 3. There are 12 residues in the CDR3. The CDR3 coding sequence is TGCAGCGTTGAAGTGCAGGGGGCGGAAGCTTTCTTT. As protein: CSVEVQGAEAFF.

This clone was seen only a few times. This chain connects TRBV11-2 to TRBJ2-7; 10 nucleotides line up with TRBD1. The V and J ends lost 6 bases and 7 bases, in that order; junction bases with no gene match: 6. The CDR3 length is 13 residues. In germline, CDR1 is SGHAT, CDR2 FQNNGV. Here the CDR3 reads CASRRDRGGEQYF. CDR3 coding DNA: TGTGCCAGCAGGAGGGACAGGGGCGGGGAGCAGTACTTC.

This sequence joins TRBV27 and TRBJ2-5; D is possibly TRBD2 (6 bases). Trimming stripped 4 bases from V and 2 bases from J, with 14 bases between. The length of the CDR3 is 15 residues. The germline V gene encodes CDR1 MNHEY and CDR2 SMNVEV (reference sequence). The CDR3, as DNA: TGTGCCAGCAGTTCCCAGGGACTTGTTCAAGAGACCCAGTACTTC. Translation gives CASSSQGLVQETQYF.

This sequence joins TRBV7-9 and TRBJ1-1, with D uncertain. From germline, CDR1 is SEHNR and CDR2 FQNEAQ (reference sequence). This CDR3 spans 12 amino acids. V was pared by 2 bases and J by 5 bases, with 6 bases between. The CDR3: CASSLIETEAFF. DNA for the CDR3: TGTGCCAGCAGCTTAATAGAGACTGAAGCTTTCTTT.

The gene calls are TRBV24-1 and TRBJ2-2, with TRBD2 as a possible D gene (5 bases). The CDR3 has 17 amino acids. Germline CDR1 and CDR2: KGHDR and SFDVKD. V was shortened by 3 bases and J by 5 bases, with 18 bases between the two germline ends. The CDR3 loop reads CATSDASGTFGTGELFF. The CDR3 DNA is TGTGCCACCAGTGATGCTTCGGGAACATTCGGGACCGGGGAGCTGTTTTTT.

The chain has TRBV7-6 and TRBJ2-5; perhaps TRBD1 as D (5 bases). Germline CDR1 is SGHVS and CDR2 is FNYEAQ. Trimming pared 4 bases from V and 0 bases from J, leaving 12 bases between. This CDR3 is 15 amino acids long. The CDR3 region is CASSSTAQYQETQYF. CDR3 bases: TGTGCCAGCAGCTCGACAGCCCAGTACCAAGAGACCCAGTACTTC.